The 15 T cell receptor beta chains in this list originate from one sample, sequenced in a study of cytomegalovirus exposure and HLA in healthy donors. 60 Vbeta and 13 Jbeta primers were used in PCR. Clones were read by immunoSEQ multiplex PCR, and TCRdb kept only the in-frame ones, dropping some. This table has around 90,000 clones, under 90% appearing once. The sequenced sample was PBMCs. The receptors derive from a man in his fifties in good health and CMV-seronegative.

J is TRBJ2-1 and V is TRBV4-1; D is perhaps TRBD2 (6 bases). V gave up 2 bases and J gave up 3 bases, with 17 bases separating them. Germline loops: CDR1 MGHRA, CDR2 YSYEKL. The CDR3 covers 17 residues. The CDR3 is CASSQSTRGGSYNEQFF. The CDR3 DNA reads TGCGCCAGCAGCCAAAGCACCCGTGGGGGGAGCTACAATGAGCAGTTCTTC.

This chain uses TRBV5-1 with TRBJ1-3, with a tentative D call TRBD1 (5 bases). Per germline, CDR1 SGHRS and CDR2 YFSETQ. The ends were cut back, 3 bases at V and 1 base at J, with 17 bases in the middle. The CDR3 is made up of 17 amino acids. The CDR3 protein is CASSWVGTSSSGNTIYF. The CDR3 region has the DNA TGCGCCAGCAGCTGGGTCGGGACTTCTTCTTCTGGAAACACCATATATTTT.

The CDR3 sequence is CASSRVTSGYNEQFF. The CDR3 DNA sequence: TGTGCCAGTAGTAGGGTGACTAGCGGTTACAATGAGCAGTTCTTC. The gene calls are TRBV19 and TRBJ2-1; 9 bases fit TRBD2. CDR1 LNHDA and CDR2 SQIVND come from the germline V gene (reference sequence). The CDR3 sequence is 15 residues long. The J segment lost 4 bases and the V segment lost 4 bases, leaving 5 bases of the junction unmatched.

The chain recombines TRBV30 with TRBJ1-3; D not resolved. This CDR3 region has 13 residues. V was cut by 3 bases and J by 1 base, with 7 bases left in between. The germline V gene encodes CDR1 GTSNPN and CDR2 SVGIG (reference sequence). This chain's CDR3 is CAWSRTSGNTIYF. The DNA of the CDR3 is TGTGCCTGGAGCCGAACATCTGGAAACACCATATATTTT.

The rearrangement uses TRBV11-2 and TRBJ2-1, with TRBD2 matching over 10 bases. The CDR3 extends over 17 amino acids. The V gene end was trimmed by 8 bases and the J gene end by 1 base; junction bases not matched to a gene: 11. Germline CDR1 and CDR2: SGHAT and FQNNGV. In DNA, the CDR3 is TGTGCCAGCGGCAACGTAGCGGGAGGTGCATCCTACAATGAGCAGTTCTTC. Translated: CASGNVAGGASYNEQFF.

This chain connects TRBV27 to TRBJ1-5; possible D gene TRBD1, 5 bases. The CDR3 has 13 residues. The germline V gene has CDR1 MNHEY and CDR2 SMNVEV (reference sequence). V lost 4 bases to trimming and J lost 3 bases, with 7 bases between them. CDR3 nucleotides: TGTGCCAGCAGTTCAGGGTACAATCAGCCCCAGCATTTT. Translating it yields CASSSGYNQPQHF.

The chain couples TRBV2 to TRBJ2-5; TRBD1 is a possible D gene (6 bases). The length of the CDR3 is 15 residues. The V end was cut by 5 bases, the J end by 6 bases, with 19 bases between. The germline V gene encodes CDR1 SNHLY and CDR2 FYNNEI. The CDR3 bases are TGTGCCAGCAGTCCTATGTTGGACAGCCCCCAGACCCAGTACTTC. It specifies CASSPMLDSPQTQYF.

Written as DNA, the CDR3 is TGTGCCATCAGTGAGTCTACACTAGCGGGGGGGTCCTCAGCCAAAAACATTCAGTACTTC. Translation: CAISESTLAGGSSAKNIQYF. V gene TRBV10-3 combines with J gene TRBJ2-4; TRBD2 matches 13 bases. CDR1 and CDR2 (germline): ENHRY, SYGVKD. This CDR3 comprises 20 residues. J lost 0 bases, V lost 0 bases, and 8 bases had no gene match.

The V call is TRBV7-3, the J call TRBJ2-2, with TRBD1 matching over 7 bases. Germline CDR1 SGHTA, CDR2 FQGTGA. This CDR3 contains 14 residues. The V and J ends lost 5 bases and 6 bases, in that order; junction bases with no gene match: 6. CDR3 residues: CASSLKTGSGELFF. CDR3 coding DNA: TGTGCCAGCAGCCTAAAGACAGGGTCCGGGGAGCTGTTTTTT.

V and J are TRBV29-1 and TRBJ2-1; 11 nucleotides match TRBD2. V gave up 4 bases and J gave up 10 bases; unmatched junction bases: 6. The V gene's germline CDR1 is SQVTM and CDR2 ANQGSEA. The CDR3 totals 13 residues. This CDR3 reads CSVASGRFKEQFF. Here the CDR3 DNA reads TGCAGCGTTGCTAGCGGGAGGTTCAAGGAGCAGTTCTTC.

The V call is TRBV7-2, the J call TRBJ2-1, with 7 positions matching TRBD1. The V and J ends lost 3 bases and 9 bases, in that order; junction bases with no gene match: 8. Germline V CDR1 and CDR2: SGHTA, FQGNSA. The CDR3 runs to 14 residues. CDR3 DNA sequence: TGTGCCAGCAGCTTGGTACTCGGGACAGTTGAGCAGTTCTTC. Amino acid sequence: CASSLVLGTVEQFF.

The rearrangement links TRBV5-4 to TRBJ2-3, with 12 nucleotides matching TRBD1. This CDR3 spans 14 amino acids. J was trimmed by 7 bases and V by 7 bases; bases with no gene match: 7. The V gene's germline CDR1 is SGHNT and CDR2 YYREEE (reference sequence). In DNA, the CDR3 is TGTGCCAGCGCGCCGGGACAGGGGGCATATACGCAGTATTTT. Protein: CASAPGQGAYTQYF.

The V and J genes are TRBV28 and TRBJ2-3; 12 bases are shared with TRBD2. Germline V gene lookup returns CDR1 MDHEN and CDR2 SYDVKM. This CDR3 spans 14 amino acids. Trimming at V came to 6 bases and at J to 9 bases, leaving 7 bases not matched to a gene. The CDR3 nucleotides read TGTGCCAGCAGCATACTAGCGGGAGGACAAACGCAGTATTTT. It specifies CASSILAGGQTQYF.

This clone was found once. This chain links TRBV27 with TRBJ1-1; D may be TRBD1 (6 bases). The CDR3 spans 13 residues. Germline CDR1 is MNHEY and CDR2 is SMNVEV (reference sequence). Trimming pared 3 bases from V and 8 bases from J, leaving 13 bases between. The CDR3: CASSLGAGGEAFF. DNA for the CDR3: TGTGCCAGCAGTTTGGGGGCCGGTGGGGAAGCTTTCTTT.

This clone was counted a single time. CDR3 DNA: TGTGCCAGCAGCCCACGGCCCACAGGTGTCGGGGAGCTGTTTTTT. Amino acid sequence: CASSPRPTGVGELFF. The chain is built from TRBV5-6 and TRBJ2-2; D is possibly TRBD1 (5 bases). This CDR3 contains 15 residues. The germline CDR1 and CDR2 sequences are SGHDT and YYEEEE. Trimming stripped 4 bases from V and 7 bases from J, with 17 bases between. Full variable domain (outside the CDR3, taken from reference TRBV5-6 and TRBJ2-2): DAGVTQSPTHLIKTRGQQVTLRCSPKSGHDTVSWYQQALGQGPQFIFQYYEEEERQRGNFPDRFSGHQFPNYSSELNVNALLLGDSALYLCASSPRPTGVGELFFGEGSRLTVL.